This paragraph covers one T cell receptor beta chain sequence. Its target antigen remains unknown. No much larger clonotype is one base removed from it; base qualities were not supplied. This sample was taken from a study of cytomegalovirus exposure and HLA in healthy donors listed by TCRdb under 2017. In terms of the full investigation: According to a later analysis, the roughly 120 validation repertoires were produced on the same platform as the 680 or so repertoires of the first cohort. The study aimed to test whether signatures of past pathogen exposure could be identified by cataloging public T cell receptors. A separate validation cohort of roughly 120 different subjects was used in addition to the roughly 670-subject first cohort. The study combined high-throughput TCR immunosequencing, statistical association of individual TCRs with disease status, and machine learning to predict cytomegalovirus infection status. On the study overall, not on this receptor specifically: In a later analysis, TCRs clustered in the first cohort were found to also tend to co-occur in the roughly 130 validation repertoires, with 85% to 95% of cluster scores above 0. The authors suggested that the approach could potentially be generalized to other disease states and immunological phenotypes. Three of the identified cytomegalovirus-associated TCR beta chains were confirmed in vitro to be specific for cytomegalovirus antigens. The validation cohort had no HLA typing available for a later analysis, so co-occurrence within that cohort was assessed over all 120 or so repertoires. In the study, around 160 TCR beta chains were listed as associated with cytomegalovirus. While some public TCRs were present in many individuals, most TCR sequences turned up only very rarely across donors. In both the original and validation cohorts, the classifier was reported to diagnose cytomegalovirus status with high specificity and sensitivity.

Library preparation employed the immunoSEQ multiplex PCR assay. On the authors' methods: A statistical classification framework was developed to diagnose cytomegalovirus status using the catalog of TCR beta chain sequences. TCRdb took over this immuneACCESS table, retaining in-frame rearrangements with V and J assigned. Such tables are incomplete; in checked studies, under half of the missing clones stem from an unresolved V gene, and the remainder is unexplained. V, J and clone size were drawn from that table, and D and trimming were deduced from the DNA. In all, the sample holds 150,000 to 200,000 clones, and about 82% of those were seen once. Almost 1.5% of the sample is held by the ten biggest clonotypes. Including cysteine and phenylalanine, the CDR3 has 15 amino acids. The read is trimmed to its CDR3 DNA, 45 bases read in frame from base 1. Per the germline V gene, MNHEY is the CDR1 and SVGAGI is the CDR2. The V end loses 6 bases and the J end loses 0 bases, and a stretch of 13 bases separates them.

The donors belonged to the validation cohort of around 110 subjects, which was separate from the roughly 670-subject first cohort. This sequence was found in a woman aged 18-35 years in good health and CMV-seronegative. Input material: PBMCs. This sequence uses TRBV6-5 and TRBJ2-3; TRBD1 could be the D gene, as 6 bases match. The DNA is TGTGCCAGCAGCAGAACAGGGTTTAGCACAGATACGCAGTATTTT. This gives the protein CASSRTGFSTDTQYF.